This T cell receptor beta chain came from a study of cytomegalovirus exposure and HLA in healthy donors. Study-wide results and limits: Most TCR sequences were seen very rarely across donors, but some public TCRs occurred in many.

While unrecorded immune exposures were likely, the donors were nominally healthy when sampled. The CDR3 extends over 18 amino acids. V trimming: 0 bases; J trimming: 4 bases; junction bases outside the gene matches: 8. From germline, CDR1 is SGHNT and CDR2 YENEEA. About this clone: What it binds is not known.

Researchers ran the PCR with 60 Vbeta and 13 Jbeta primers. Original processing methods: There were around 80 million unique TCR beta chains by a later count, and 10 million to 12 million of them were shared. Assay: immunoSEQ multiplex PCR; the TCRdb copy retains only in-frame clones and omits some. V and J calls and clone size are given by that table; D and trimming were obtained from the DNA. Seen here are 110,000 or so clones, about 80% observed once, and the top ten hold 4.9%. The sequence was obtained from a man in his forties or fifties in good health and CMV-seropositive. The material sequenced was PBMCs. This chain links TRBV11-3 with TRBJ2-3; 12 positions agree with TRBD2. This chain's CDR3 is CASSLEASGRAVSDTQYF. CDR3 sequence (DNA): TGTGCCAGCAGCTTAGAGGCTAGCGGGAGGGCTGTATCAGATACGCAGTATTTT.